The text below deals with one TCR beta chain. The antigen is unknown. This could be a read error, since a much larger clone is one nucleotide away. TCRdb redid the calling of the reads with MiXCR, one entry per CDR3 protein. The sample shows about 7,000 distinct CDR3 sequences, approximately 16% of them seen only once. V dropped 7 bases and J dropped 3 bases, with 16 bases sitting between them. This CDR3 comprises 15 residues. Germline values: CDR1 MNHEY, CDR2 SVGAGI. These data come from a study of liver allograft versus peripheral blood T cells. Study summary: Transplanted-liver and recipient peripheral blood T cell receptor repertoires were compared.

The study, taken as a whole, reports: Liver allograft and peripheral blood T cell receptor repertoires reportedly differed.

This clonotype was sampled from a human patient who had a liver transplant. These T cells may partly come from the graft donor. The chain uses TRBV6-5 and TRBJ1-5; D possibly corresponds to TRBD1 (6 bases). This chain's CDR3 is CASIETGKNNQPQHF. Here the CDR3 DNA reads TGTGCCAGCATTGAAACAGGGAAGAACAATCAGCCCCAGCATTTT.